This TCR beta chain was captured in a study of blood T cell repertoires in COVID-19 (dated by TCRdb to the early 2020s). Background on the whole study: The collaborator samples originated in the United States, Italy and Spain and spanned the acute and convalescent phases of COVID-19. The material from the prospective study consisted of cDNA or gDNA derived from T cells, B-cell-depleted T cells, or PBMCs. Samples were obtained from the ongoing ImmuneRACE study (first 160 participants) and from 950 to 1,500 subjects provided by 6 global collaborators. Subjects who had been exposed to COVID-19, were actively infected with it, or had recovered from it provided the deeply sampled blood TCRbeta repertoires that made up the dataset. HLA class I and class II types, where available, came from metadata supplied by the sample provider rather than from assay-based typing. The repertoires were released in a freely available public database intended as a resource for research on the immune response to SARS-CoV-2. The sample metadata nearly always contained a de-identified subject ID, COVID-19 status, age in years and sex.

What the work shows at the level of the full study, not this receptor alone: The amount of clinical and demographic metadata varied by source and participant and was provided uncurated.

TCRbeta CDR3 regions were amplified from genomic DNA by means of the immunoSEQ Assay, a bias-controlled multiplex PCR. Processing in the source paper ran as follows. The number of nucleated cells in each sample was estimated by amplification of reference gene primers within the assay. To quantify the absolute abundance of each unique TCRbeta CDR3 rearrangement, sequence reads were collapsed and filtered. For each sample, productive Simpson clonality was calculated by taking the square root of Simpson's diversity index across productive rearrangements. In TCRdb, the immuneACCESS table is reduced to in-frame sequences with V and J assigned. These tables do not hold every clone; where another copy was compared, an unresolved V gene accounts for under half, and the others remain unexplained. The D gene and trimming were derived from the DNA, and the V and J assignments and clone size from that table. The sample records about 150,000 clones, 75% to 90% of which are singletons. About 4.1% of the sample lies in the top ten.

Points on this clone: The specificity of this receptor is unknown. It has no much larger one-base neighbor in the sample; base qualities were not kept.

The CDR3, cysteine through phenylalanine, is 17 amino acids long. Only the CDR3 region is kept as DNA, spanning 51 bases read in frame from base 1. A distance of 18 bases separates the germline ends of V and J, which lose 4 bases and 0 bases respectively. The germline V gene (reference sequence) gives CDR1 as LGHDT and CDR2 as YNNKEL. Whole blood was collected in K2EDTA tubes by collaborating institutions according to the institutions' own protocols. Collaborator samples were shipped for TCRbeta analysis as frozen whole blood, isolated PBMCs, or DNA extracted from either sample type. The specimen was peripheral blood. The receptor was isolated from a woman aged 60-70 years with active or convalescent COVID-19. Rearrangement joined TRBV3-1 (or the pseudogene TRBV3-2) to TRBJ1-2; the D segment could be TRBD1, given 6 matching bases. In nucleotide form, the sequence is TGTGCCAGCAGCCCCCGAGCTGGGGGCTTGACTAACTATGGCTACACCTTC. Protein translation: CASSPRAGGLTNYGYTF.